A single sample is the source of the 23 T cell receptor beta chains below, sequenced in a study of T cell responses to AZD1222 COVID-19 vaccine. Some clones are missing from TCRdb's copy, which holds only in-frame ones; the method was immunoSEQ multiplex PCR. The data hold approximately 160,000 clones, with 91% observed a single time. The source was peripheral blood, collected on day 0 of AZD1222 vaccination. The receptor set was obtained from an adult in good health.

The chain recombines TRBV7-8 with TRBJ2-5; D might be TRBD1 or TRBD2, each matching 5 bases. The CDR3 is made up of 15 amino acids. V lost 1 base and J lost 1, with 10 bases in between. The germline V gene has CDR1 SGHVS and CDR2 FQNEAQ. CDR3 coding DNA: TGTGCCAGCAGCTTAGGGGACGGTCCCCAAGAGACCCAGTACTTC. Its protein product is CASSLGDGPQETQYF.

The chain combines TRBV11-3 with TRBJ2-6; D might be TRBD1 (5 bases). Trimming cost V 5 bases and J 0 bases, with 17 bases left between them. CDR3 length: 18 amino acids. Germline V gene sequence: CDR1 SGHNT, CDR2 YENEEA. The CDR3 DNA sequence: TGTGCCAGCAGCCCCGGGCAGGGAAGACCCTCTGGGGCCAACGTCCTGACTTTC. Translating it yields CASSPGQGRPSGANVLTF.

The rearrangement joins TRBV30 to TRBJ1-4, with TRBD1 identical over 7 bases. Germline V gene lookup returns CDR1 GTSNPN and CDR2 SVGIG (reference sequence). The CDR3 is made up of 13 amino acids. V trimming: 5 bases; J trimming: 8 bases; junction bases outside the gene matches: 8. CDR3 in amino acids: CAWDQGVNEKLFF. CDR3 bases: TGTGCCTGGGACCAGGGGGTAAACGAAAAACTGTTTTTT.

This chain uses TRBV20-1 with TRBJ1-1; D is unclear. The CDR3 totals 10 residues. Germline V gives CDR1 DFQATT, CDR2 SNEGSKA (reference sequence). The germline V and J ends were trimmed by 3 bases and 6 bases, with 5 bases remaining between them. For the CDR3, the DNA is TGCAGTGCTAGTCGTCCTGAAGCTTTCTTT. Translation: CSASRPEAFF.

The chain recombines TRBV7-8 with TRBJ1-5; unclear D gene. V lost 5 bases to trimming and J lost 2 bases, with 16 bases between them. CDR1 is SGHVS, CDR2 FQNEAQ, per germline. This CDR3 contains 16 residues. CDR3 sequence reads: CASSPQLGYGNQPQHF. The CDR3 DNA reads as TGTGCCAGCAGCCCCCAGCTAGGCTACGGCAATCAGCCCCAGCATTTT.

The rearrangement links TRBV28 to TRBJ2-1; D ambiguous. From germline, CDR1 is MDHEN and CDR2 SYDVKM. The V end was cut by 5 bases, the J end by 4 bases, with 6 bases between. The CDR3 loop spans 12 amino acids. The CDR3 here is CASSRNYNEQFF. The DNA for the CDR3 is TGTGCCAGCAGTCGTAATTACAATGAGCAGTTCTTC. Full variable domain (remainder filled in from reference TRBV28 and TRBJ2-1): DVKVTQSSRYLVKRTGEKVFLECVQDMDHENMFWYRQDPGLGLRLIYFSYDVKMKEKGDIPEGYSVSREKKERFSLILESASTNQTSMYLCASSRNYNEQFFGPGTRLTVL.

Worth noting for this clone: Other DNA variants within this sample encode the same CDR3. The chain recombines TRBV6-5 with TRBJ2-6; perhaps D is TRBD1 or TRBD2 (5 bases each). This CDR3 has 15 amino acids. With 2 bases removed from V and 1 base from J, the gap between germline ends came to 6 bases. In germline, CDR1 is MNHEY, CDR2 SVGAGI. The DNA for the CDR3 is TGTGCCAGCAGTTACGGGGGTTCTGGGGCCAACGTCCTGACTTTC. Encoded protein: CASSYGGSGANVLTF.

The chain employs TRBV29-1 and TRBJ2-7; 9 bases agree with TRBD1. Germline lookup yields CDR1 SQVTM and CDR2 ANQGSEA. With 3 bases clipped from V and 12 bases from J, the junction kept 9 bases outside the gene matches. The CDR3 extends over 12 amino acids. The CDR3 coding sequence is TGCAGCGTTGAGCTTGGGACAGGGATTTTGTACTTC. Translation gives CSVELGTGILYF.

The rearrangement joins TRBV27 to TRBJ2-7; TRBD1 or TRBD2 may be the D gene (5 bases each). Trimming shortened V by 5 bases and J by 7 bases, and 18 bases separated the two germline ends. The CDR3 has 14 amino acids. CDR1 MNHEY and CDR2 SMNVEV come from the germline V gene (reference sequence). CDR3 DNA sequence: TGTGCCAGCAGTCACTACCGGGACGTGAATGAGCAGTACTTC. Amino acids: CASSHYRDVNEQYF.

The chain joins TRBV2 to TRBJ2-1, with D possibly matching TRBD1 (6 bases). Germline CDR1 SNHLY, CDR2 FYNNEI. The CDR3 is 15 amino acids. V was shortened by 8 bases and J by 6 bases, with 20 bases between the two germline ends. The CDR3 loop is CASRLTGTPTNEQFF. The CDR3 coding sequence is TGTGCCAGCCGATTAACCGGGACACCGACCAATGAGCAGTTCTTC.

V is TRBV4-3 and J is TRBJ2-7; the match to TRBD1 covers 7 bases. Germline lookup yields CDR1 LGHNA and CDR2 YSLEER. The CDR3 covers 14 residues. V lost 3 bases and J lost 4; bases outside the gene matches: 6. The chain's CDR3 is CASSQGQLGYEQYF. The CDR3 DNA follows: TGCGCCAGCAGCCAGGGACAGCTGGGGTACGAGCAGTACTTC.

The chain has TRBV5-1 and TRBJ2-3; TRBD2 agrees at 8 bases. The V segment lost 4 bases and the J segment 2 bases; nucleotides outside the gene matches: 9. Germline V gene lookup returns CDR1 SGHRS and CDR2 YFSETQ. The CDR3 runs 16 residues. CDR3 DNA: TGCGCCAGCAGCCTCGGGACTAGGTCCCTCACAGATACGCAGTATTTT. Translating gives CASSLGTRSLTDTQYF.

The chain recombines TRBV11-3 with TRBJ2-5, with D hard to call. Trimming removed 1 base from V and 5 bases from J, with 5 bases in between. The germline gives CDR1 SGHNT, CDR2 YENEEA. The CDR3 has 12 amino acids. The CDR3 region is CASSLATETQYF. For the CDR3, the DNA is TGTGCCAGCAGCTTAGCTACGGAGACCCAGTACTTC.

This chain uses TRBV10-3 with TRBJ1-2, with no clear D. This CDR3 spans 14 amino acids. V shed 3 bases and J shed 2 bases, with 10 bases lying between them. Germline V CDR1 and CDR2: ENHRY, SYGVKD. In nucleotides, the CDR3 is TGTGCCATCAGTGACACGTCCAGGAACTATGGCTACACCTTC. Translated, it gives CAISDTSRNYGYTF.

The chain employs TRBV19 and TRBJ1-3; possible D gene TRBD1, 5 bases. The CDR3 runs to 14 residues. Trimming took off 8 bases at V and 4 bases at J, with 15 bases between the two ends. CDR1 LNHDA and CDR2 SQIVND come from the germline V gene (reference sequence). The chain's CDR3 is CASSSRDGGNTIYF. The CDR3, as DNA: TGTGCCAGTTCCTCCCGGGACGGAGGAAACACCATATATTTT.

This clone appeared a few times. The gene calls are TRBV24-1 and TRBJ2-2; no definite D call. Trimming left V 8 bases short and J 1 base short, with 7 bases between. The CDR3 consists of 13 residues. The germline gives CDR1 KGHDR, CDR2 SFDVKD. DNA of the CDR3: TGTGCCACCACTGGGATGAACACCGGGGAGCTGTTTTTT. It is translated as CATTGMNTGELFF.

The chain recombines TRBV9 with TRBJ1-2; D is uncertain. The CDR3 extends over 12 amino acids. The germline V and J ends were trimmed by 4 bases and 7 bases, with 11 bases remaining between them. The V gene's germline CDR1 is SGDLS and CDR2 YYNGEE. The DNA for the CDR3 is TGTGCCAGCAGCTCGGGTGCGGGTGGCTACACCTTC. It codes for CASSSGAGGYTF.

V is TRBV28 and J is TRBJ2-5; 11 nucleotides line up with TRBD2. The CDR3 totals 16 residues. Germline CDR1 MDHEN, CDR2 SYDVKM. V gave up 4 bases and J gave up 4 bases; unmatched junction bases: 8. CDR3 loop: CASSSETSGMVETQYF. CDR3 DNA: TGTGCCAGCAGTTCTGAGACTAGCGGGATGGTAGAGACCCAGTACTTC.

The chain couples TRBV6-5 to TRBJ2-1, with TRBD2 identical over 9 bases. CDR3 length: 15 amino acids. Germline CDR1 is MNHEY and CDR2 is SVGAGI. V shed 2 bases and J 4 bases; nucleotides not matched to a gene: 3. The CDR3 loop is CASSYGLAGYNEQFF. The CDR3 nucleotides read TGTGCCAGCAGTTACGGGCTAGCGGGGTACAATGAGCAGTTCTTC.

This clone was found a few times. The V call is TRBV11-3, the J call TRBJ2-7; 7 nucleotides line up with TRBD2. The CDR3 is 13 amino acids. V dropped 5 bases and J dropped 4; count of bases not matched to a gene: 5. Germline V gene data show CDR1 as SGHNT and CDR2 as YENEEA. CDR3 coding DNA: TGTGCCAGCAGCCCGGGGGGTAGATACGAGCAGTACTTC. Translation gives CASSPGGRYEQYF.

The chain employs TRBV7-9 and TRBJ1-5; D is unclear. V was cut by 8 bases and J by 5 bases, with 10 bases left in between. From germline, CDR1 is SEHNR and CDR2 FQNEAQ (reference sequence). CDR3 size: 12 residues. This CDR3 reads CASAGPDQPQHF. The DNA for the CDR3 is TGTGCCAGCGCAGGTCCAGATCAGCCCCAGCATTTT.

This clone was seen just once. CDR3 bases: TGTGCTAGTGGTTTGGTACCTTTAACAGATACGCAGTATTTT. This translates into CASGLVPLTDTQYF. This chain links TRBV12-5 with TRBJ2-3; D is unresolved. CDR1 LGHNT and CDR2 FRNRAP come from the germline V gene. V shed 0 bases and J shed 3 bases, with 7 bases lying between them. The CDR3 covers 14 residues.

This chain joins TRBV3-1 (or the pseudogene TRBV3-2) and TRBJ2-1; D may be TRBD1 or TRBD2 (5 bases each). V was trimmed by 6 bases and J by 4 bases, leaving 16 bases between them. This CDR3 is built from 15 residues. The germline V gene encodes CDR1 LGHDT and CDR2 YNNKEL (reference sequence). The CDR3 loop reads CASRSWGSAYNEQFF. The DNA for the CDR3 is TGTGCCAGCAGATCCTGGGGGAGTGCGTACAATGAGCAGTTCTTC.